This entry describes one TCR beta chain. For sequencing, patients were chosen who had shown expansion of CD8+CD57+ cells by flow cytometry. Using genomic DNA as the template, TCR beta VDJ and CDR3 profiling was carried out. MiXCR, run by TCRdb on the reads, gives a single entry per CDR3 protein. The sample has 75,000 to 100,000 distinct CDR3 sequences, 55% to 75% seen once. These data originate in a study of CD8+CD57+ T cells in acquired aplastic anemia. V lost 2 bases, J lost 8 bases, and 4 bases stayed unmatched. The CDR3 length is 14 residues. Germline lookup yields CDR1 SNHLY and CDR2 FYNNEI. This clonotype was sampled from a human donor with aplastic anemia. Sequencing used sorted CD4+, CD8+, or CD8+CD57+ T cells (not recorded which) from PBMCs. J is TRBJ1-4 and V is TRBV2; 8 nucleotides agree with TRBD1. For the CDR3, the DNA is TGTGCCAGCAGTGAACAGGGGGCATGGGAAAAACTGTTTTTT. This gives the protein CASSEQGAWEKLFF.